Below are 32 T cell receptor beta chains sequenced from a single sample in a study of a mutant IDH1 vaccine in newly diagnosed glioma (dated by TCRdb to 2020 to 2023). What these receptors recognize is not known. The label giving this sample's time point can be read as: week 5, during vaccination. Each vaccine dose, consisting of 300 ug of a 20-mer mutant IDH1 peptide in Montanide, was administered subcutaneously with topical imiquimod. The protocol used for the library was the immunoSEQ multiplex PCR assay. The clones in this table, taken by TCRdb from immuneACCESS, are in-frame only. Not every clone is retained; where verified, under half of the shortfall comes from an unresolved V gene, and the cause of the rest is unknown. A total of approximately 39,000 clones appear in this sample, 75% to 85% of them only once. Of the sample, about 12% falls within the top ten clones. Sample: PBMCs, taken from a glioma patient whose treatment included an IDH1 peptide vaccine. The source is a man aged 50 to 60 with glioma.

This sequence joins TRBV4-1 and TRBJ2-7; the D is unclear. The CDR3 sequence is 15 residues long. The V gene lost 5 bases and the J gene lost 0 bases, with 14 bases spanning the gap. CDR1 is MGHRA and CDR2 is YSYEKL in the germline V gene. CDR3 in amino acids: CASSLSTTSSYEQYF. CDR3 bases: TGCGCCAGCAGCTTATCGACCACGAGCTCCTACGAGCAGTACTTC.

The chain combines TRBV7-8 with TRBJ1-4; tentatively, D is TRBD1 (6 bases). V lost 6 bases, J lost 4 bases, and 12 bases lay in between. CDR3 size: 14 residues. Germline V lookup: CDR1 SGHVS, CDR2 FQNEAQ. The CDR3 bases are TGTGCCAGCAGTTTAACAGGGTTTAATGAAAAACTGTTTTTT. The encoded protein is CASSLTGFNEKLFF.

CDR3 residues: CASSASGPRGETQYF. CDR3 sequence (DNA): TGTGCCAGCAGCGCTTCCGGGCCCCGTGGAGAGACCCAGTACTTC. The J gene is TRBJ2-5, the V gene TRBV7-9; D gene unclear. CDR1 and CDR2 from the germline V gene are SEHNR and FQNEAQ (reference sequence). The CDR3 contains 15 residues. V gave up 5 bases and J gave up 4 bases, with 17 bases separating them.

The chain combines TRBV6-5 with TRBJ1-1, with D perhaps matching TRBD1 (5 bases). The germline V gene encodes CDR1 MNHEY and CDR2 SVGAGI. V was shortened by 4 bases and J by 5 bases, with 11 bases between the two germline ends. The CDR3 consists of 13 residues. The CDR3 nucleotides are TGTGCCAGCAGTTCAAAGGGGCGTACTGAAGCTTTCTTT. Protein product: CASSSKGRTEAFF.

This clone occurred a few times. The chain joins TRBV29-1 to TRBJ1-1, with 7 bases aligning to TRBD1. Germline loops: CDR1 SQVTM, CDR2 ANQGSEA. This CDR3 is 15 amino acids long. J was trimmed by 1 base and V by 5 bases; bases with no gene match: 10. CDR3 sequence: CSVQVDRVQNTEAFF. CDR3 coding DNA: TGCAGCGTTCAGGTAGACAGGGTCCAGAACACTGAAGCTTTCTTT.

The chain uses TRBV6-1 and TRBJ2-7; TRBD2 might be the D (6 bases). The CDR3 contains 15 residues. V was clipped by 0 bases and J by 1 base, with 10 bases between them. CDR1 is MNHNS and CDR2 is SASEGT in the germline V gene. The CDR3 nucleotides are TGTGCCAGCAGTGAAGCGCACGGGGGTTCCTACGAGCAGTACTTC. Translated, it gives CASSEAHGGSYEQYF.

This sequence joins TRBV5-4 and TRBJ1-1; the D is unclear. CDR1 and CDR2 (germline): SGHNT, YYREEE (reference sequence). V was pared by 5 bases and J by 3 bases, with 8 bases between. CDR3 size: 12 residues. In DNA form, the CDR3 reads TGTGCCAGCAGTTGGGAGGACACTGAAGCTTTCTTT. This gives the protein CASSWEDTEAFF.

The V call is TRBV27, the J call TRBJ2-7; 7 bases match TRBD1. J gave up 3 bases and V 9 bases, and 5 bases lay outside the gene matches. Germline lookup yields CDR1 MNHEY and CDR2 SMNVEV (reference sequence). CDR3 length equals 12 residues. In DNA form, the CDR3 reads TGTGCCAGTGGGGACAGAATCTACGAGCAGTACTTC. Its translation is CASGDRIYEQYF.

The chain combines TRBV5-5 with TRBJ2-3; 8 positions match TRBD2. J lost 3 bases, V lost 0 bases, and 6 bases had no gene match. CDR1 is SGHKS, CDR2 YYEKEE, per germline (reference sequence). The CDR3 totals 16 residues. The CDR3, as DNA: TGTGCCAGCAGCTTGGCTAATAGCGGGGTTACAGATACGCAGTATTTT. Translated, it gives CASSLANSGVTDTQYF.

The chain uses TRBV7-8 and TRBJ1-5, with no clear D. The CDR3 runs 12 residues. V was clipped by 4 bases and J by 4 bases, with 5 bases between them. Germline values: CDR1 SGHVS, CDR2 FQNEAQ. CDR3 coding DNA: TGTGCCAGCAGCTCTGGGAATCAGCCCCAGCATTTT. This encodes CASSSGNQPQHF.

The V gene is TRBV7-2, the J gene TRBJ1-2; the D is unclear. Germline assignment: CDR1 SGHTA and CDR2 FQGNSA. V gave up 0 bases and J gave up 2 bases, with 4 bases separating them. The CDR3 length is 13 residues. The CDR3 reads CASSLAGNYGYTF. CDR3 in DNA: TGTGCCAGCAGCTTAGCAGGGAACTATGGCTACACCTTC.

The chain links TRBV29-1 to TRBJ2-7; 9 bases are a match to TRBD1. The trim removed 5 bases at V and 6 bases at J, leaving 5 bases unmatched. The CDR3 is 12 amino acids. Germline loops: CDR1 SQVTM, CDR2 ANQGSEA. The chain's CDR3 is CSVRTGAAEQYF. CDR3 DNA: TGCAGCGTTCGGACAGGGGCGGCCGAGCAGTACTTC.

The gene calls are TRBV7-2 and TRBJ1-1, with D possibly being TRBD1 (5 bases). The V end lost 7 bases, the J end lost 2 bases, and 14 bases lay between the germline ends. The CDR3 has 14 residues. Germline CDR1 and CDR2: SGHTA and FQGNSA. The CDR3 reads CASTRMGVNTEAFF. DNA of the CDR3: TGTGCCAGCACCAGAATGGGGGTAAACACTGAAGCTTTCTTT.

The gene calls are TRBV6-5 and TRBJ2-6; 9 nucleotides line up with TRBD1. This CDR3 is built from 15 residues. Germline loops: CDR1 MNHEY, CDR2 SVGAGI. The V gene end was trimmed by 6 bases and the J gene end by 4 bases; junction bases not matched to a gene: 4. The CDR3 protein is CASSKQGAGANVLTF. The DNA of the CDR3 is TGTGCCAGCAGCAAACAGGGGGCCGGGGCCAACGTCCTGACTTTC.

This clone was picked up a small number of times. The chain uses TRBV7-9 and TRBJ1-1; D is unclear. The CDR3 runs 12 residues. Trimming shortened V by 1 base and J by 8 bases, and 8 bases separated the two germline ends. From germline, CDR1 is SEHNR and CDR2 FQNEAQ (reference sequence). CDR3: CASSLVGLEAFF. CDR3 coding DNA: TGTGCCAGCAGCTTAGTCGGGTTAGAAGCTTTCTTT.

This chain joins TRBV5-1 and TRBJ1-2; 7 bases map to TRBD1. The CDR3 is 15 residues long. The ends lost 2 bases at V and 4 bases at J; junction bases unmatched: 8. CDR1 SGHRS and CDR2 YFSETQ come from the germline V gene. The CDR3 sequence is CASSLTGQTSYGYTF. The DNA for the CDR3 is TGCGCCAGCAGCTTAACGGGACAGACTTCCTATGGCTACACCTTC.

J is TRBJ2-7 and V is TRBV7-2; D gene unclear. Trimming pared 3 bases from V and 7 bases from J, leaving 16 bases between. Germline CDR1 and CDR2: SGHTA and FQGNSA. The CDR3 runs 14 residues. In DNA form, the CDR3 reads TGTGCCAGCAGCTTTGAGGTGAATTTTGGGGAGCAGTACTTC. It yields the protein CASSFEVNFGEQYF.

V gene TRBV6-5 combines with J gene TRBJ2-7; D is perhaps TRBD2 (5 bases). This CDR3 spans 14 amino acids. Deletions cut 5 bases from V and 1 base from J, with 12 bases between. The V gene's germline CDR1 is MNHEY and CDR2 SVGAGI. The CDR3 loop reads CASSVTRSSYEQYF. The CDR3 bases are TGTGCCAGCAGTGTAACTAGAAGTTCCTACGAGCAGTACTTC.

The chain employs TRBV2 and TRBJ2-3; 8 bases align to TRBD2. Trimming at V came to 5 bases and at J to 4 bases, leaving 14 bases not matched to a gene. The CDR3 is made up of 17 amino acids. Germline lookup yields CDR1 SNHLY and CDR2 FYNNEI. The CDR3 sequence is CASSPITSGGPADTQYF. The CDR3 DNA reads TGTGCCAGCAGTCCCATTACTAGCGGCGGCCCGGCAGATACGCAGTATTTT.

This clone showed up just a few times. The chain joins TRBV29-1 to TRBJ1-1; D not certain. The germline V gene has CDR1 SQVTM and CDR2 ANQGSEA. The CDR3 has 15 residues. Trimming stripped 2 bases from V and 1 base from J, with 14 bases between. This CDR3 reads CSVERIGSQNTEAFF. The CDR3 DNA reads TGCAGCGTTGAAAGAATAGGGAGCCAGAACACTGAAGCTTTCTTT.

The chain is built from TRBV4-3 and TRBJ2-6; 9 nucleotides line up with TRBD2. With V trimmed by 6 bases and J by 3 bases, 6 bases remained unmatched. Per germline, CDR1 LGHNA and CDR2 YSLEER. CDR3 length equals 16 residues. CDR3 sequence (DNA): TGCGCCAGCAGTCCTAGCGGGGTTGGTGGGGCCAACGTCCTGACTTTC. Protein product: CASSPSGVGGANVLTF.

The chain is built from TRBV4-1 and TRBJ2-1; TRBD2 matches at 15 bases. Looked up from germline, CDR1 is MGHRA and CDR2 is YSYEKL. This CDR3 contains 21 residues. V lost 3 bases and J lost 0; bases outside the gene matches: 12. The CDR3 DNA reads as TGCGCCAGCAGCCACATGGGACTAGCGGGGGGCCTAACGCCCTCCTACAATGAGCAGTTCTTC. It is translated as CASSHMGLAGGLTPSYNEQFF.

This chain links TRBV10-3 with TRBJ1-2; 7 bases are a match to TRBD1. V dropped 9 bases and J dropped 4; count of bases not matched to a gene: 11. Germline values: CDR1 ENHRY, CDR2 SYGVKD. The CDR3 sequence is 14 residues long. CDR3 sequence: CAMWAGGLGYGYTF. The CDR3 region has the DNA TGTGCCATGTGGGCAGGGGGGCTCGGCTATGGCTACACCTTC.

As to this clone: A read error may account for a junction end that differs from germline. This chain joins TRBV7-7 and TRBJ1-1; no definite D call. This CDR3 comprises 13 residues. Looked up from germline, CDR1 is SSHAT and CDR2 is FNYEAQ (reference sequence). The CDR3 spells CASSPTLNTEAFF. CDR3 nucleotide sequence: TGTGCTAGCAGCCCCACCTTGAACACTGAAGCTTTCTTT.

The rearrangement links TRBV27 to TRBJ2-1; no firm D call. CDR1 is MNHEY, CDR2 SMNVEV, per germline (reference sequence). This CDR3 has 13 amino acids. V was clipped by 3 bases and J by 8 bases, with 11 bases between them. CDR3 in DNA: TGTGCCAGCAGTTTGAGAGAGAGAGATGAGCAGTTCTTC. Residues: CASSLRERDEQFF.

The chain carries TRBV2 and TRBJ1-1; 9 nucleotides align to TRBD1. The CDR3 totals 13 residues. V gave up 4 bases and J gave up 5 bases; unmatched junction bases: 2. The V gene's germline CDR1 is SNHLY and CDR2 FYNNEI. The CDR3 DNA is TGTGCCAGCAGTGGGGACAGGGTGACTGAAGCTTTCTTT. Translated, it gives CASSGDRVTEAFF.

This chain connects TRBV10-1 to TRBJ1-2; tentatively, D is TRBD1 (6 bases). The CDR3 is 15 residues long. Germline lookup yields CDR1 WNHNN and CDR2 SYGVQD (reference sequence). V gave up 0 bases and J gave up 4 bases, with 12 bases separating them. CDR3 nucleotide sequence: TGCGCCAGCAGTGAGTCGAAGGGGGTCGGCTATGGCTACACCTTC. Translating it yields CASSESKGVGYGYTF.

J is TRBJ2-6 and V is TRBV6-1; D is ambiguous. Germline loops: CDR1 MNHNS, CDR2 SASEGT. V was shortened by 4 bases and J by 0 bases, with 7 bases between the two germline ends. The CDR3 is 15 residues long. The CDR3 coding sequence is TGTGCCAGCAGTGCTGGGTTCTCTGGGGCCAACGTCCTGACTTTC. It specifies CASSAGFSGANVLTF.

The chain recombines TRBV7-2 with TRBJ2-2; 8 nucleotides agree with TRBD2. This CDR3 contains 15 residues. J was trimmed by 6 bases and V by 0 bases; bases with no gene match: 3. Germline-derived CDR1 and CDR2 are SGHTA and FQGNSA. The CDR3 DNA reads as TGTGCCAGCAGCTTAGCCGGGGGGGCGGCCGGGGAGCTGTTTTTT. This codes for CASSLAGGAAGELFF. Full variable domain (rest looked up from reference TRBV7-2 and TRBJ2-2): GAGVSQSPSNKVTEKGKDVELRCDPISGHTALYWYRQSLGQGLEFLIYFQGNSAPDKSGLPSDRFSAERTGGSVSTLTIQRTQQEDSAVYLCASSLAGGAAGELFFGEGSRLTVL.

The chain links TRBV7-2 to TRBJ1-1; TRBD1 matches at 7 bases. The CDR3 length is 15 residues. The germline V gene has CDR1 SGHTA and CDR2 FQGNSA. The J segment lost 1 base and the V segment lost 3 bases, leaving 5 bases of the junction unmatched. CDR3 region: CTSSFGDSGNTEAFF. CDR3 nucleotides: TGTACCAGCAGCTTCGGGGACAGCGGGAACACTGAAGCTTTCTTT. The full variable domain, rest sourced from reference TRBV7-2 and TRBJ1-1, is GAGVSQSPSNKVTEKGKDVELRCDPISGHTALYWYRQSLGQGLEFLIYFQGNSAPDKSGLPSDRFSAERTGGSVSTLTIQRTQQEDSAVYLCTSSFGDSGNTEAFFGQGTRLTVV.

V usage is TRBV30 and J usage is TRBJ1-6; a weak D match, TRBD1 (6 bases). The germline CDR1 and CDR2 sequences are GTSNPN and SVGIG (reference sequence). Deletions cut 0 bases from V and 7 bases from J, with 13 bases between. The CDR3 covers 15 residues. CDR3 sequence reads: CAWSVRAQGNSPLHF. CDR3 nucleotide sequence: TGTGCCTGGAGTGTTCGGGCGCAGGGGAATTCACCCCTCCACTTT.

CDR3 bases: TGCGCCAGCAGCTACCTGGGACAGGGCTCTTCCTACGAGCAGTACTTC. Its translation is CASSYLGQGSSYEQYF. The chain links TRBV4-1 to TRBJ2-7; 9 positions agree with TRBD1. V lost 5 bases to trimming and J lost 1 base; unmatched junction nucleotides: 9. This CDR3 is 16 amino acids long. The germline V gene has CDR1 MGHRA and CDR2 YSYEKL.